This TCR beta chain was sequenced in a study of blood T cell repertoires in COVID-19. Study at large: Researchers got acute and convalescent COVID-19 samples from the United States, Italy and Spain. T cells, B-cell-depleted T cells, or PBMCs provided the cDNA or gDNA that served as material.

Per the study methods: Amplified reference gene primers provided the basis for estimating nucleated cell counts. Only in-frame clones appear in the TCRdb table, and some are missing; sequencing was by immunoSEQ multiplex PCR. That table gives V, J and clone size, and the DNA gave D and trimming. The sample consists of tens of thousands of clones, approximately 88% of them appearing once. Germline V gives CDR1 SGDLS, CDR2 YYNGEE. With 1 base removed from V and 5 bases from J, the gap between germline ends came to 12 bases. The CDR3 covers 14 residues. The origin of this receptor is a man between 70 and 80 years old with active COVID-19. This sequence joins TRBV9 and TRBJ1-2; possibly TRBD1 for D (6 bases). Sequences were obtained from peripheral blood. The DNA for the CDR3 is TGTGCCAGCAGCGTATCCGGGACACCTTATGGCTACACCTTC. Protein product: CASSVSGTPYGYTF.